This TCR beta chain was sequenced during a study of CD8 T cells in ankylosing spondylitis. Study results and limitations: Disease-linked clones, CD8+, were relatively rare in peripheral blood. It was reported that disease-linked clones were significantly enriched in matched ankylosing spondylitis synovial fluid. Several of the motif variants were reported before in synovial fluid and blood from reactive arthritis.

This clonotype was seen repeatedly, ten times or more. No antigen is known for it. TCRdb itself ran the 5' RACE reads through MiXCR, one entry per CDR3 protein. The table lists 200,000 to 250,000 distinct CDR3 sequences, around 25% of them singletons, with 5% to 7.5% in the top ten. Germline V lookup: CDR1 LGHNA, CDR2 YSLEER. This CDR3 has 15 amino acids. The germline V and J ends were trimmed by 0 bases and 4 bases, with 10 bases remaining between them. The chain recombines TRBV4-3 with TRBJ1-5; no clear D gene. The sequenced sample consisted of blood, either unsorted or a sorted T cell fraction (not recorded which). The receptor's source is a male donor with ankylosing spondylitis or in good health (not recorded which). The CDR3 region has the DNA TGCGCCAGCAGCCAAGACTTGGCGAGGAATCAGCCCCAGCATTTT. It codes for CASSQDLARNQPQHF.